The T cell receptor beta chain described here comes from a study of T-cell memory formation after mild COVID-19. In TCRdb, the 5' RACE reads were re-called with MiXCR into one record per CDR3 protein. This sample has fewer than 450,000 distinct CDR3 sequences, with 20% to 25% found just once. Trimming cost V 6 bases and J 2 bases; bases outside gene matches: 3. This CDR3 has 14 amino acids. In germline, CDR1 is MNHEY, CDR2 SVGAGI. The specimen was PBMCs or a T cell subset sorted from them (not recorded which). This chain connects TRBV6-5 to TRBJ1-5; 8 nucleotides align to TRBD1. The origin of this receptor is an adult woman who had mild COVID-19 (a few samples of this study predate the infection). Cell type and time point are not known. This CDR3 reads CASSRTGRNQPQHF. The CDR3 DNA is TGTGCCAGCAGCCGGACAGGGCGCAATCAGCCCCAGCATTTT.